This T cell receptor (beta chain) was captured by sequencing in a study of T cells in Graves' hyperthyroidism and ophthalmopathy. From RNA transcripts, TCR beta CDR3 regions were amplified. Initially, a first-round RT-PCR of the TCR CDR3 employed the HTBI primer set. TCRdb itself ran the multiplex PCR reads through MiXCR, one entry per CDR3 protein. The sample has more than 450,000 distinct CDR3 sequences, approximately 15% seen once. Looked up from germline, CDR1 is MNHEY and CDR2 is SVGAGI. V was clipped by 2 bases and J by 1 base, with 8 bases between them. The CDR3 is made up of 15 amino acids. The source of this sequence is a woman between 35 and 50 years old with Graves' hyperthyroidism. Sequenced: blood. This chain joins TRBV6-5 and TRBJ2-2; D is ambiguous. The DNA of the CDR3 is TGTGCCAGCAGTTACAGCCCGGAGAACACCGGGGAGCTGTTTTTT. This encodes CASSYSPENTGELFF.